These 3 T cell receptor beta chains were all obtained from the same sample, sequenced in a study of identical twins. From the 5' RACE reads, TCRdb called clonotypes with MiXCR, one entry per CDR3 protein. The top ten hold roughly 13% of the sample, which has some 730,000 distinct CDR3 sequences, 15% to 20% seen once. Separately, the same data were catalogued under a study of T cells expressing NK-cell markers.

Input material: PBMCs. The receptors originated from a woman between 18 and 30 years old in good health.

This clonotype was counted only a few times. CDR3 in DNA: TGTGCCAGCAGTTTAGAAGGGGCGAGGACCTACGAGCAGTACTTC. Protein: CASSLEGARTYEQYF. The rearrangement links TRBV12-3 or TRBV12-4 to TRBJ2-7; tentatively, D is TRBD1 (5 bases). The CDR3 length is 15 residues. Trimming cost V 1 base and J 2 bases, with 12 bases left between them.

This clonotype was seen a handful of times. The chain carries TRBV7-2 and TRBJ2-1; the D gene is possibly TRBD2 (5 bases). The V end was cut by 2 bases, the J end by 8 bases, with 10 bases between. Looked up from germline, CDR1 is SGHTA and CDR2 is FQGNSA. The CDR3 is 13 residues long. The CDR3 DNA follows: TGTGCCAGCAGCTTAACTAGAAGCGATGAGCAGTTCTTC. Translating gives CASSLTRSDEQFF.

This clonotype was picked up a small number of times. This chain connects TRBV4-3 to TRBJ2-1; TRBD2 matches at 8 bases. The CDR3 is made up of 17 amino acids. Germline V gives CDR1 LGHNA, CDR2 YSLEER. V shed 0 bases and J 4 bases; nucleotides not matched to a gene: 8. The CDR3 spells CASSQDRIAGFYNEQFF. In nucleotides, the CDR3 is TGCGCCAGCAGCCAAGATCGTATAGCGGGGTTTTACAATGAGCAGTTCTTC.